The rows below give T cell receptor beta chains drawn from one sample of a study of cytomegalovirus exposure and HLA in healthy donors. Clones were sequenced by immunoSEQ multiplex PCR, and TCRdb holds only the in-frame ones, with some missing. The sample shows under 150,000 clones, under 75% of them seen only once. Sequenced material: PBMCs. The receptor source for this set is a middle-aged woman in good health and CMV-seronegative. CDR3s include the opening cysteine and the closing phenylalanine or tryptophan. The D gene is left open where the match is weak. Clone size, where shown, is once, few, many, or a class for clones that have expanded.

v_call: TRBV28; j_call: TRBJ1-4; clone_size: .; cdr3_length: 14; d_call: .; cdr3_aa: CASSLADRDEKLFF; cdr3_nt: TGTGCCAGCAGTTTGGCCGACAGAGATGAAAAACTGTTTTTT
v_call: TRBV7-9; j_call: TRBJ1-2; clone_size: .; cdr3_length: 15; d_call: TRBD1; cdr3_aa: CASSSNDRAYYGYTF; cdr3_nt: TGTGCCAGCAGCTCAAACGACAGGGCCTACTATGGCTACACCTTC
v_call: TRBV27; j_call: TRBJ1-2; clone_size: .; cdr3_length: 15; d_call: .; cdr3_aa: CASSWRGARNYGYTF; cdr3_nt: TGTGCCAGCAGTTGGCGGGGGGCACGTAACTATGGCTACACCTTC
v_call: TRBV19; j_call: TRBJ1-1; clone_size: .; cdr3_length: 17; d_call: .; cdr3_aa: CASSIRKGRSIGSEAFF; cdr3_nt: TGTGCCAGTAGTATTAGGAAAGGAAGGAGTATTGGTTCTGAAGCTTTCTTT
v_call: TRBV19; j_call: TRBJ1-5; clone_size: .; cdr3_length: 12; d_call: .; cdr3_aa: CASSMKRQPQHF; cdr3_nt: TGTGCCAGTAGTATGAAGAGGCAGCCCCAGCATTTT
v_call: TRBV19; j_call: TRBJ1-2; clone_size: once; cdr3_length: 13; d_call: TRBD1; cdr3_aa: CASDPGGYYGYTF; cdr3_nt: TGTGCCAGTGACCCAGGGGGGTACTATGGCTACACCTTC
v_call: TRBV18; j_call: TRBJ1-3; clone_size: .; cdr3_length: 15; d_call: TRBD1; cdr3_aa: CASSPSGGSGNTIYF; cdr3_nt: TGTGCCAGCTCTCCTTCAGGGGGCTCTGGAAACACCATATATTTT
v_call: TRBV5-4; j_call: TRBJ2-5; clone_size: .; cdr3_length: 15; d_call: TRBD2; cdr3_aa: CASSPTSGGQETQYF; cdr3_nt: TGTGCCAGCAGCCCGACTAGCGGGGGCCAAGAGACCCAGTACTTC
v_call: TRBV5-5; j_call: TRBJ2-3; clone_size: .; cdr3_length: 17; d_call: .; cdr3_aa: CASSLAPQGKSTDTQYF; cdr3_nt: TGTGCCAGCAGCTTGGCCCCCCAGGGTAAAAGCACAGATACGCAGTATTTT
v_call: TRBV19; j_call: TRBJ1-2; clone_size: .; cdr3_length: 15; d_call: .; cdr3_aa: CASSIASGGEYGYTF; cdr3_nt: TGTGCCAGTAGTATAGCCTCCGGGGGGGAATATGGCTACACCTTC
v_call: TRBV11-2; j_call: TRBJ1-1; clone_size: .; cdr3_length: 15; d_call: TRBD1; cdr3_aa: CASSLPTGVNTEAFF; cdr3_nt: TGTGCCAGCAGCTTACCGACAGGGGTGAACACTGAAGCTTTCTTT
v_call: TRBV15; j_call: TRBJ2-5; clone_size: few; cdr3_length: 17; d_call: .; cdr3_aa: CATSRTVTPYGSETQYF; cdr3_nt: TGTGCCACCAGCAGAACTGTTACCCCATATGGTTCCGAGACCCAGTACTTC
v_call: TRBV11-2; j_call: TRBJ2-5; clone_size: .; cdr3_length: 17; d_call: .; cdr3_aa: CASSQRFRTFPRETQYF; cdr3_nt: TGTGCCAGCAGTCAAAGATTCCGGACATTTCCAAGGGAGACCCAGTACTTC
v_call: TRBV19; j_call: TRBJ2-2; clone_size: few; cdr3_length: 15; d_call: TRBD1; cdr3_aa: CASSIWTGDTGELFF; cdr3_nt: TGTGCCAGTAGTATATGGACAGGGGACACCGGGGAGCTGTTTTTT
v_call: TRBV5-1; j_call: TRBJ1-6; clone_size: .; cdr3_length: 15; d_call: TRBD1; cdr3_aa: CASSLAGQGRSPLHF; cdr3_nt: TGCGCCAGCAGCTTGGCTGGACAGGGGCGTTCACCCCTCCACTTT
v_call: TRBV9; j_call: TRBJ1-6; clone_size: once; cdr3_length: 13; d_call: .; cdr3_aa: CASGTMGNSPLHF; cdr3_nt: TGTGCCAGCGGTACAATGGGCAATTCACCCCTCCACTTT
v_call: TRBV5-1; j_call: TRBJ2-4; clone_size: .; cdr3_length: 17; d_call: TRBD1; cdr3_aa: CATRGAGQGRAKNIQYF; cdr3_nt: TGCGCCACCCGGGGAGCGGGACAGGGACGGGCCAAAAACATTCAGTACTTC
v_call: TRBV5-1; j_call: TRBJ1-3; clone_size: few; cdr3_length: 15; d_call: .; cdr3_aa: CASSLGQGKGNTIYF; cdr3_nt: TGCGCCAGCAGCTTGGGTCAGGGCAAAGGAAACACCATATATTTT
v_call: TRBV19; j_call: TRBJ2-2; clone_size: .; cdr3_length: 16; d_call: .; cdr3_aa: CASSGTGRGFSGELFF; cdr3_nt: TGTGCCAGTAGTGGGACGGGACGGGGGTTTTCCGGGGAGCTGTTTTTT
v_call: TRBV5-8; j_call: TRBJ2-7; clone_size: once; cdr3_length: 15; d_call: TRBD1; cdr3_aa: CASSSGTGGFDEQYF; cdr3_nt: TGTGCCAGCAGCTCCGGGACAGGGGGTTTCGACGAGCAGTACTTC
v_call: TRBV2; j_call: TRBJ1-1; clone_size: .; cdr3_length: 14; d_call: .; cdr3_aa: CASSVQGKNTEAFF; cdr3_nt: TGTGCCAGCAGTGTTCAGGGGAAGAACACTGAAGCTTTCTTT
v_call: TRBV5-1; j_call: TRBJ1-2; clone_size: few; cdr3_length: 14; d_call: .; cdr3_aa: CASSFSTGTYGYTF; cdr3_nt: TGCGCCAGCAGCTTTTCTACAGGGACCTATGGCTACACCTTC
v_call: TRBV9; j_call: TRBJ2-2; clone_size: .; cdr3_length: 16; d_call: .; cdr3_aa: CASSGPRGRDTGELFF; cdr3_nt: TGTGCCAGCAGCGGCCCCAGGGGAAGGGACACCGGGGAGCTGTTTTTT
v_call: TRBV13; j_call: TRBJ2-1; clone_size: few; cdr3_length: 16; d_call: .; cdr3_aa: CASSDNVLAGYNEQFF; cdr3_nt: TGTGCCAGCAGCGACAACGTACTGGCGGGTTACAATGAGCAGTTCTTC
v_call: TRBV4-1; j_call: TRBJ2-7; clone_size: .; cdr3_length: 19; d_call: TRBD2; cdr3_aa: CASSQNLFGLAGDSSEQYF; cdr3_nt: TGCGCCAGCAGCCAAAACCTCTTTGGGCTAGCGGGGGACTCTTCCGAGCAGTACTTC
v_call: TRBV5-1; j_call: TRBJ2-2; clone_size: .; cdr3_length: 15; d_call: .; cdr3_aa: CASSLEGTSAGELFF; cdr3_nt: TGCGCCAGCAGCTTGGAAGGGACATCGGCCGGGGAGCTGTTTTTT
v_call: TRBV7-7; j_call: TRBJ2-5; clone_size: .; cdr3_length: 14; d_call: TRBD2; cdr3_aa: CASSPAGGRVTQYF; cdr3_nt: TGTGCCAGCAGCCCAGCGGGGGGGCGGGTGACCCAGTACTTC
v_call: TRBV9; j_call: TRBJ2-7; clone_size: .; cdr3_length: 15; d_call: .; cdr3_aa: CASSAESSPSYEQYF; cdr3_nt: TGTGCCAGCAGCGCGGAGTCGTCCCCCTCCTACGAGCAGTACTTC
v_call: TRBV29-1; j_call: TRBJ1-2; clone_size: .; cdr3_length: 12; d_call: TRBD1; cdr3_aa: CSVDRTGLVYTF; cdr3_nt: TGCAGCGTTGACCGGACAGGGCTTGTCTACACCTTC
v_call: TRBV6-6; j_call: TRBJ1-5; clone_size: .; cdr3_length: 12; d_call: .; cdr3_aa: CASTSGLQPQHF; cdr3_nt: TGTGCCAGCACCTCAGGGCTTCAGCCCCAGCATTTT
v_call: TRBV19; j_call: TRBJ2-5; clone_size: .; cdr3_length: 13; d_call: TRBD1; cdr3_aa: CASSQNRGETQYF; cdr3_nt: TGTGCCAGTAGTCAGAACAGGGGGGAGACCCAGTACTTC
v_call: TRBV6-5; j_call: TRBJ1-1; clone_size: .; cdr3_length: 13; d_call: .; cdr3_aa: CASRTAGQTEAFF; cdr3_nt: TGTGCCAGCAGGACGGCTGGACAGACTGAAGCTTTCTTT
v_call: TRBV27; j_call: TRBJ2-2; clone_size: .; cdr3_length: 13; d_call: TRBD1; cdr3_aa: CASSLQGAGELFF; cdr3_nt: TGTGCCAGCAGTCTCCAGGGGGCCGGGGAGCTGTTTTTT
v_call: TRBV29-1; j_call: TRBJ1-2; clone_size: few; cdr3_length: 12; d_call: TRBD1; cdr3_aa: CSDLGTGDGYTF; cdr3_nt: TGCAGCGATCTCGGGACAGGGGATGGCTACACCTTC
v_call: TRBV5-1; j_call: TRBJ1-1; clone_size: .; cdr3_length: 16; d_call: TRBD1; cdr3_aa: CASSPDRGRGKTEAFF; cdr3_nt: TGCGCCAGCAGCCCCGACAGGGGAAGGGGGAAAACTGAAGCTTTCTTT
v_call: TRBV18; j_call: TRBJ2-5; clone_size: .; cdr3_length: 14; d_call: .; cdr3_aa: CASSPPQGPETQYF; cdr3_nt: TGTGCCAGCTCACCACCACAGGGCCCAGAGACCCAGTACTTC
v_call: TRBV29-1; j_call: TRBJ1-1; clone_size: .; cdr3_length: 14; d_call: .; cdr3_aa: CSVRNRVKETEAFF; cdr3_nt: TGCAGCGTGCGAAACAGGGTAAAAGAGACTGAAGCTTTCTTT
v_call: TRBV28; j_call: TRBJ1-1; clone_size: .; cdr3_length: 15; d_call: TRBD1; cdr3_aa: CASSETGVKNTEDFF; cdr3_nt: TGTGCCAGCAGCGAGACAGGGGTCAAGAACACTGAAGATTTCTTT
v_call: TRBV19; j_call: TRBJ1-2; clone_size: .; cdr3_length: 13; d_call: TRBD1; cdr3_aa: CASSPQGIPGYTF; cdr3_nt: TGTGCCAGTAGCCCACAGGGGATACCTGGCTACACCTTC
v_call: TRBV5-1; j_call: TRBJ1-1; clone_size: many; cdr3_length: 15; d_call: .; cdr3_aa: CASSAISVLNTEAFF; cdr3_nt: TGCGCCAGCAGCGCCATCAGTGTCTTGAACACTGAAGCTTTCTTT
v_call: TRBV7-9; j_call: TRBJ1-5; clone_size: .; cdr3_length: 14; d_call: .; cdr3_aa: CASSLGPGNQPQHF; cdr3_nt: TGTGCCAGCAGCTTAGGTCCGGGGAATCAGCCCCAGCATTTT
v_call: TRBV19; j_call: TRBJ2-3; clone_size: .; cdr3_length: 14; d_call: TRBD2; cdr3_aa: CASTWGGDTDTQYF; cdr3_nt: TGTGCCAGCACTTGGGGGGGAGACACAGATACGCAGTATTTT
v_call: TRBV11-2; j_call: TRBJ2-5; clone_size: once; cdr3_length: 16; d_call: TRBD2; cdr3_aa: CASSLGAGYIVETQYF; cdr3_nt: TGTGCCAGCAGCTTAGGAGCGGGGTATATAGTGGAGACCCAGTACTTC
v_call: TRBV6-5; j_call: TRBJ1-1; clone_size: once; cdr3_length: 15; d_call: TRBD1; cdr3_aa: CASSLTGALNTEAFF; cdr3_nt: TGTGCCAGCAGTTTGACAGGGGCCTTGAACACTGAAGCTTTCTTT
v_call: TRBV5-1; j_call: TRBJ2-5; clone_size: few; cdr3_length: 16; d_call: TRBD2; cdr3_aa: CASTSPGAGTQETQYF; cdr3_nt: TGCGCCAGCACCTCCCCGGGAGCGGGGACCCAAGAGACCCAGTACTTC
v_call: TRBV10-2; j_call: TRBJ2-6; clone_size: .; cdr3_length: 18; d_call: TRBD1; cdr3_aa: CASRKTGAFLSGANVLTF; cdr3_nt: TGCGCCAGCAGAAAAACAGGGGCCTTTCTCTCTGGGGCCAACGTCCTGACTTTC
v_call: TRBV5-6; j_call: TRBJ2-1; clone_size: .; cdr3_length: 15; d_call: TRBD1; cdr3_aa: CASYKPGQGLDEQFF; cdr3_nt: TGTGCCAGCTATAAACCGGGACAGGGGTTGGATGAGCAGTTCTTC
v_call: TRBV27; j_call: TRBJ2-7; clone_size: .; cdr3_length: 15; d_call: TRBD2; cdr3_aa: CASSLKGGGSYEQYF; cdr3_nt: TGTGCCAGCAGTTTAAAGGGCGGGGGCTCCTACGAGCAGTACTTC
v_call: TRBV7-8; j_call: TRBJ2-7; clone_size: once; cdr3_length: 15; d_call: TRBD1; cdr3_aa: CASSSGTGRSYEQYF; cdr3_nt: TGTGCCAGCAGCTCCGGGACAGGGCGCTCCTACGAGCAGTACTTC
v_call: TRBV7-3; j_call: TRBJ1-1; clone_size: once; cdr3_length: 14; d_call: .; cdr3_aa: CASSLNSLNTEAFF; cdr3_nt: TGTGCCAGCAGCTTAAACAGCCTGAACACTGAAGCTTTCTTT
v_call: TRBV29-1; j_call: TRBJ1-5; clone_size: .; cdr3_length: 15; d_call: .; cdr3_aa: CSVEDHGGGNQPQHF; cdr3_nt: TGCAGCGTTGAAGATCATGGGGGCGGCAATCAGCCCCAGCATTTT
v_call: TRBV7-2; j_call: TRBJ1-5; clone_size: .; cdr3_length: 15; d_call: .; cdr3_aa: CASSSLPGSNQPQHF; cdr3_nt: TGTGCCAGCAGCTCCCTCCCGGGGAGCAATCAGCCCCAGCATTTT
v_call: TRBV4-1; j_call: TRBJ1-5; clone_size: once; cdr3_length: 13; d_call: .; cdr3_aa: CASSQETEAPQHF; cdr3_nt: TGCGCCAGCAGCCAAGAGACTGAGGCGCCCCAGCATTTT
v_call: TRBV2; j_call: TRBJ1-3; clone_size: .; cdr3_length: 13; d_call: .; cdr3_aa: CASNGQRENTIYF; cdr3_nt: TGTGCCAGCAACGGACAGAGGGAAAACACCATATATTTT
v_call: TRBV9; j_call: TRBJ2-1; clone_size: .; cdr3_length: 16; d_call: TRBD2; cdr3_aa: CASSVGGTSGYNEQFF; cdr3_nt: TGTGCCAGCAGCGTAGGGGGGACTAGCGGTTACAATGAGCAGTTCTTC